What follows is one T cell receptor (beta chain) and its context. Its antigen remains unknown. The sample comes from a study of cytomegalovirus exposure and HLA in healthy donors. Study-level results: Looking again later, the authors saw that most CMV-associated TCR beta chains seemed HLA-restricted.

The PCR contained 60 Vbeta and 13 Jbeta primers. Here immunoSEQ multiplex PCR was the method, and the copy in TCRdb shows in-frame clones only, minus some. The table includes 120,000 or so clones, roughly 85% detected once. The specimen was PBMCs. The sequence came from a man aged 18 to 35 in good health and CMV-seropositive.

The DNA for the CDR3 is TGTGCCAGCAGTGGCGGGAGGGCAAGCACAGATACGCAGTATTTT. This sequence encodes CASSGGRASTDTQYF. The chain carries TRBV5-4 and TRBJ2-3; TRBD2 matches 9 bases. Germline V gene sequence: CDR1 SGHNT, CDR2 YYREEE (reference sequence). The CDR3 length is 15 residues. J lost 0 bases, V lost 5 bases, and 4 bases had no gene match.